This TCR beta chain was recovered during a study of blood T cell repertoires in COVID-19. At the level of the study: Both acute and convalescent COVID-19 samples were obtained from the United States, Italy and Spain. In each case, the material was cDNA or gDNA derived from T cells, B-cell-depleted T cells, or PBMCs.

The germline gives CDR1 LNHNV, CDR2 YYDKDF (reference sequence). This CDR3 comprises 15 residues. V was pared by 2 bases and J by 1 base, with 4 bases of the junction left unmatched. Methods used by the authors: Reference gene primer amplification yielded estimated nucleated cell counts. Sequencing was performed with immunoSEQ multiplex PCR; in TCRdb, only in-frame clones are kept and a portion is missing. The DNA gave D and trimming, while V, J and clone size come from that table. The sample includes about 190,000 clones, around 89% of them seen just once. This TCR was recovered from a man aged 45-60 years with acute or convalescent COVID-19. The chain links TRBV15 to TRBJ1-1; 7 nucleotides agree with TRBD1. The specimen was peripheral blood. As DNA, the CDR3 is TGTGCCACCAGCAGAAATACAGGGGCGAACACTGAAGCTTTCTTT. Amino acid sequence: CATSRNTGANTEAFF.